This is a list of T cell receptor beta chains from one sample in a study of cytomegalovirus exposure and HLA in healthy donors. The repertoire was sequenced with immunoSEQ multiplex PCR; TCRdb's copy has only in-frame clones and lacks some. The sample has under 150,000 clones, about 75% seen once. Sequenced: PBMCs. These receptors originate from a man in his 60s in good health and CMV-seronegative. CDR3s include the opening cysteine and the closing phenylalanine or tryptophan. Each record gives: J gene, clone size, V gene, D gene, CDR3 DNA, CDR3 protein. D genes are given only for firm matches. The size entry is marked missing in some rows and otherwise reads once, few, many or a size class.

TRBJ2-7 - TRBV6-5 TRBD2 TGTGCCAGCAGTTACAGGCGGGGAGGGAACGAGCAGTACTTC CASSYRRGGNEQYF
TRBJ2-4 - TRBV25-1 - TGTGCCAGCAGTGAACCAAGACTAGGAGGTGGGGACATTCAGTACTTC CASSEPRLGGGDIQYF
TRBJ1-1 few TRBV10-2 - TGCGCCAGCAATGAGGGAACGAGCGGACGGGCTTTCTTT CASNEGTSGRAFF
TRBJ2-5 - TRBV5-1 - TGCGTCAGTCGAATGGGCTTGCAAGAGACCCAGTACTTC CVSRMGLQETQYF
TRBJ2-3 few TRBV4-1 - TGCGCCAGCAGCCACAGGGGACCCACAGATACGCAGTATTTT CASSHRGPTDTQYF
TRBJ1-2 - TRBV7-9 TRBD1 TGTGCCAGCAGCTCCCAGGGACAGGGGGCGTATGGCTACACCTTC CASSSQGQGAYGYTF
TRBJ1-2 - TRBV5-1 - TGCGCCAGCAGCTTGGTAGGAGTAATCGGGGATGGCTACACCTTC CASSLVGVIGDGYTF
TRBJ2-1 - TRBV30 TRBD1 TGTGCCTGGAGTGTTGGGACAGGGGGTGAAAATGAGCAGTTCTTC CAWSVGTGGENEQFF
TRBJ1-2 - TRBV28 - TGTGCCAGCACCCCGTGGACAGAAAACTATGGCTACACCTTC CASTPWTENYGYTF
TRBJ1-2 - TRBV27 TRBD1 TGTGCCAGCAGTCTTCGACAGGGGATGGACTATGGCTACACCTTC CASSLRQGMDYGYTF
TRBJ2-7 - TRBV9 TRBD2 TGTGCCAGCAGCGTAGGCGGGAGGGGCGACGAGCAGTACTTC CASSVGGRGDEQYF
TRBJ1-4 - TRBV19 - TGTGCCAGTAGTGTCGGTTTGATGGATGAAAAACTGTTTTTT CASSVGLMDEKLFF
TRBJ1-5 - TRBV19 - TGTGCCAGTAGCACCTCGGACAGTAGCAATCAGCCCCAGCATTTT CASSTSDSSNQPQHF
TRBJ1-2 - TRBV7-6 - TGTGCCAGCAGCTTAGAATCACGGGGTGTCTATGGCTACACCTTC CASSLESRGVYGYTF
TRBJ2-5 - TRBV2 - TGTGCCAGCAGTGGATCAACTCTACAAGAGACCCAGTACTTC CASSGSTLQETQYF
TRBJ1-5 - TRBV27 TRBD1 TGTGCCAGCAGTTCTAAAACCGGGACAGGGAGCAATCAGCCCCAGCATTTT CASSSKTGTGSNQPQHF
TRBJ1-5 - TRBV6-1 - TGTGCCAGCACCGTTACAGGGCCCCATCAGCCCCAGCATTTT CASTVTGPHQPQHF
TRBJ1-1 - TRBV2 - TGTGCCAGCAGTGGGCAGAACACTGAAGCTTTCTTT CASSGQNTEAFF
TRBJ2-1 - TRBV5-4 - TGTGCCAGCAGCTTGGTAGGAGGGGACAATGAGCAGTTCTTC CASSLVGGDNEQFF
TRBJ2-1 - TRBV28 - TGTGCCAGCACTAGCGTCTATGAGCAGTTCTTC CASTSVYEQFF
TRBJ2-2 - TRBV2 TRBD2 TGTGCCAGCAGTGAAGGCGGGAGTGCGACCGGGGAGCTGTTTTTT CASSEGGSATGELFF
TRBJ1-2 - TRBV7-9 - TGTGCCAGCAGCGGGCTGGGGCCGAACTATGGCTACACCTTC CASSGLGPNYGYTF
TRBJ1-1 - TRBV5-6 - TGTGCCAGCAGCTTACCTGGGTCCAGAGGGACTGAAGCTTTCTTT CASSLPGSRGTEAFF
TRBJ2-5 - TRBV7-2 - TGTGCCAGCAGCTTAGGGGGGGAGGAGACCCAGTACTTC CASSLGGEETQYF
TRBJ1-6 - TRBV6-5 TRBD1 TGTGCCAGCAAGGGACAGTGGAATTCACCCCTCCACTTT CASKGQWNSPLHF
TRBJ1-1 - TRBV27 - TGTGCCAGCAGTTCCTGGACGGGAAACACTGAAGCTTTCTTT CASSSWTGNTEAFF
TRBJ1-1 - TRBV28 TRBD1 TGTGCCAGCAGTTTGTGGACAGGGGAAACTGAAGCTTTCTTT CASSLWTGETEAFF
TRBJ2-5 - TRBV20-1 - TGCAGTGCTCGGGTGGAGACCCAGTACTTC CSARVETQYF
TRBJ2-3 - TRBV6-5 TRBD1 TGTGCCAGCAGTCGGGACAGGGGAGGTACAGATACGCAGTATTTT CASSRDRGGTDTQYF
TRBJ1-6 - TRBV6-6 TRBD1 TGTGCCAGCAGCAGACAGGGGTCCCTTAATTCACCCCTCCACTTT CASSRQGSLNSPLHF
TRBJ2-3 - TRBV7-9 - TGTGCCAGCAGCTTGACTGGTAGCACAGATACGCAGTATTTT CASSLTGSTDTQYF
TRBJ2-3 few TRBV9 TRBD2 TGTGCCAGCAGCGTACAGGGACTAGCGGGAGTGGGGACTAGCACAGATACGCAGTATTTT CASSVQGLAGVGTSTDTQYF
TRBJ2-7 - TRBV5-4 - TGTGCCAGCAGCTTGGAGGGCAGGGGTTCCTACGAGCAGTACTTC CASSLEGRGSYEQYF
TRBJ2-5 few TRBV10-1 - TGCGCCAGCAGTGCCTTGAGGCAAGAGACCCAGTACTTC CASSALRQETQYF
TRBJ1-3 - TRBV7-6 TRBD1 TGTGCCAGCAGCACCGGGACAGCTTACTCTGGAAACACCATATATTTT CASSTGTAYSGNTIYF
TRBJ2-7 - TRBV14 - TGTGCCAGCAGCCAAGGAACCCTACAGAGATTCTCCTACGAGCAGTACTTC CASSQGTLQRFSYEQYF
TRBJ1-4 - TRBV27 - TGTGCCAGCAGAGAACAGATGCCAGATCCAACTAATGAAAAACTGTTTTTT CASREQMPDPTNEKLFF
TRBJ2-3 - TRBV25-1 TRBD2 TGTGCCAGCGAGAGACTAGCGGGAGGGGGGAGGGGTACGCAGTATTTT CASERLAGGGRGTQYF
TRBJ1-2 - TRBV27 - TGTGCCAGCAGTAGGACAGTTACAGACTATGGCTACACCTTC CASSRTVTDYGYTF
TRBJ1-1 - TRBV7-3 TRBD1 TGTGCCAGCAGCTTAAGGGCAGGGGGCTCTGAAGCTTTCTTT CASSLRAGGSEAFF
TRBJ1-2 - TRBV30 - TGTGCCTGGGCCGCGGCCAGGGCCTCTGGCTACACCTTC CAWAAARASGYTF
TRBJ1-1 - TRBV7-9 - TGTTCCAGCAGCTTAGGTCCAGCTGAAGCTTTCTTT CSSSLGPAEAFF
TRBJ1-3 - TRBV7-9 TRBD1 TGTGCCAGCAGTCCCTGGACAGGGGGCATAGCTGGAAACACCATATATTTT CASSPWTGGIAGNTIYF
TRBJ2-3 - TRBV10-1 - TGCGCCAGCAGTGTGCTAGCAAGAGATACGCAGTATTTT CASSVLARDTQYF
TRBJ2-3 - TRBV30 TRBD2 TGTGCCTGGGGACTAGCGGGTGCTAGCACAGATACGCAGTATTTT CAWGLAGASTDTQYF
TRBJ2-2 - TRBV9 TRBD2 TGTGCCAGCAGCGTATCCTCGGGGGGGCAGGGCGACATAAACACCGGGGAGCTGTTTTTT CASSVSSGGQGDINTGELFF
TRBJ2-3 - TRBV10-3 - TGTGCCATCGGACTGGACCTCCCAGATACGCAGTATTTT CAIGLDLPDTQYF
TRBJ1-3 - TRBV4-2 - TGTGCCAGCAGCCAAGACCGGAGGGGCCGCGGAAACACCATATATTTT CASSQDRRGRGNTIYF
TRBJ1-6 - TRBV18 - TGTGCCAGCTCACCAGAACAGGGAGTCTTCTCACCCCTCCACTTT CASSPEQGVFSPLHF
TRBJ2-7 - TRBV11-2 - TGTGCCAGCAGCTTAAGGTGGTCGAGCGTTACCTACGAGCAGTACTTC CASSLRWSSVTYEQYF
TRBJ1-1 - TRBV10-2 - TGCGCCAGCAGTGAGTATGGGACGGGGGGCGCGTACACTGAAGCTTTCTTT CASSEYGTGGAYTEAFF
TRBJ2-7 once TRBV5-8 TRBD2 TGTGCCAGCAGCCTGACTAGCGGGAGATCCTACGAGCAGTACTTC CASSLTSGRSYEQYF
TRBJ2-7 - TRBV18 TRBD2 TGTGCCAGCTCAAGCGGGAACGCCTACGAGCAGTACTTC CASSSGNAYEQYF
TRBJ2-7 - TRBV4-1 - TGCGCCAGCAGCCAAGGCCCTACAGGGATAGACGAGCAGTACTTC CASSQGPTGIDEQYF
TRBJ2-7 - TRBV19 - TGTGCCAGTAGTATTAACTTGCCCTCCTACGAGCAGTACTTC CASSINLPSYEQYF
TRBJ2-1 - TRBV27 TRBD2 TGTGCCAGCAGTTTAAAGTCCCCGGGGACTAGCGCTCGAAGTTCCTACAATGAGCAGTTCTTC CASSLKSPGTSARSSYNEQFF